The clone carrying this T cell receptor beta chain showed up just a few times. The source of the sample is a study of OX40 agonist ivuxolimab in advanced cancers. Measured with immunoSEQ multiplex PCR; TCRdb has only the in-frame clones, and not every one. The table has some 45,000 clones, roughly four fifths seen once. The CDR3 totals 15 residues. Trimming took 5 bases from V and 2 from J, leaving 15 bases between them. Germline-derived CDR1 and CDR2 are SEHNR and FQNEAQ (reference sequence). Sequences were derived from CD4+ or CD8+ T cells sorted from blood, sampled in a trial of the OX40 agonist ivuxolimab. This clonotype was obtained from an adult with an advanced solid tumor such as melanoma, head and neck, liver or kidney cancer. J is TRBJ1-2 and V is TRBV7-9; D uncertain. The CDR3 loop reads CASSPRQRPNYGYTF. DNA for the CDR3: TGTGCCAGCAGCCCCCGGCAAAGGCCCAACTATGGCTACACCTTC.